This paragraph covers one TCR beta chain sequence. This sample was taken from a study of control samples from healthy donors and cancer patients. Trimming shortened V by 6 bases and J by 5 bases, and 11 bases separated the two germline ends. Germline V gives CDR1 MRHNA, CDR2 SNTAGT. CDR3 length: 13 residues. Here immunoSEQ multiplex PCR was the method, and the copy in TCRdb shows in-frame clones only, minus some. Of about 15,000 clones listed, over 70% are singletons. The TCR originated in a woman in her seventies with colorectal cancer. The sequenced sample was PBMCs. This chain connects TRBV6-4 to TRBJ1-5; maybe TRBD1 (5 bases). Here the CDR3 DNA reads TGTGCCAGCAGGCTGACAGAAGATCAGCCCCAGCATTTT. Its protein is CASRLTEDQPQHF.